The 20 T cell receptor beta chains below all came from one sample that was sequenced in a study of Graves' ophthalmopathy and Graves' hyperthyroidism. The study amplified TCR beta CDR3 regions using RNA transcripts. Second-round multiplex PCR followed a first-round RT-PCR using HTBI primers. TCRdb re-called the multiplex PCR reads with MiXCR, one entry per CDR3 protein. The table includes about 550,000 distinct CDR3 sequences, under 40% detected once. What was sequenced was peripheral blood or thyroid tissue (not recorded which). Every receptor here comes from an adult man with Graves' hyperthyroidism.

This clonotype was seen repeatedly, ten times or more. CDR3 sequence reads: CASRDRPYGYTF. CDR3 DNA sequence: TGTGCCAGTCGGGACAGGCCCTATGGCTACACCTTC. The chain combines TRBV19 with TRBJ1-2; 8 bases match TRBD1. V shed 8 bases, J shed 4 bases, and the junction held 3 bases outside the gene matches. Germline lookup yields CDR1 LNHDA and CDR2 SQIVND (reference sequence). The CDR3 spans 12 residues.

CDR3 bases: TGTGCCAGCAGCGTTAGCGGGAGGTTCACCGGGGAGCTGTTTTTT. This codes for CASSVSGRFTGELFF. The chain couples TRBV9 to TRBJ2-2; 10 positions match TRBD2. CDR3 length: 15 residues. The junction had 2 bases not matched to a gene; V was cut back by 2 bases and J by 4 bases. Germline assignment: CDR1 SGDLS and CDR2 YYNGEE.

This clonotype appeared a few times. V is TRBV12-3 or TRBV12-4 and J is TRBJ2-7; TRBD1 agrees at 10 bases. J lost 0 bases, V lost 6 bases, and 2 bases had no gene match. This CDR3 comprises 14 residues. CDR3 nucleotide sequence: TGTGCCAGCAGGGGGACAGGGGACTCCTACGAGCAGTACTTC. Its protein product is CASRGTGDSYEQYF.

This clonotype was observed a few times. The junction does not match germline at one end; this may be a read error. The rearrangement uses TRBV10-3 and TRBJ1-3, with D possibly matching TRBD1 (6 bases). This CDR3 has 16 amino acids. CDR1 is ENHRY, CDR2 SYGVKD, per germline. The CDR3 loop reads CAISEAGGSAGDTIYF. In DNA form, the CDR3 reads TGCGCCATCAGTGAGGCGGGCGGTAGCGCAGGGGACACCATATATTTT.

Concerning this clonotype: A much larger clone lies one base from this, so it may be a read error. The genes are TRBV10-3 and TRBJ1-4; D possibly corresponds to TRBD1 (6 bases). Germline V gene data show CDR1 as ENHRY and CDR2 as SYGVKD. The CDR3 consists of 13 residues. With 6 bases removed from V and 6 bases from J, the gap between germline ends came to 11 bases. CDR3 sequence reads: CAIRRGGDEKLFF. For the CDR3, the DNA is TGTGCCATCAGGCGAGGGGGTGATGAAAAACTGTTTTTT.

The gene calls are TRBV7-9 and TRBJ2-7, with 8 bases that match TRBD1. The DNA end lines up better with TRBJ2-1; the J call may be wrong. Germline V gives CDR1 SEHNR, CDR2 FQNEAQ (reference sequence). The CDR3 is 14 residues long. CDR3 in DNA: TGTGCCAGCAGCCCGACAGGGGCCGGGAATGAGCAGTTCTTC. Amino acids: CASSPTGAGNEQFF.

The chain joins TRBV7-2 to TRBJ2-5; perhaps TRBD2 as D (6 bases). The germline V gene has CDR1 SGHTA and CDR2 FQGNSA. V was pared by 2 bases and J by 2 bases, with 12 bases between. The length of the CDR3 is 15 residues. The CDR3 bases are TGTGCCAGCAGCTTAAAATTTCGGGGGCAAGAGACCCAGTACTTC. This codes for CASSLKFRGQETQYF.

This clonotype has only a few counts. This chain connects TRBV20-1 to TRBJ2-5; possibly TRBD1 for D (6 bases). The J call may be incorrect, as the DNA end agrees better with TRBJ2-1. The CDR3 runs to 10 residues. The germline gives CDR1 DFQATT, CDR2 SNEGSKA (reference sequence). CDR3 residues: CSARLDRQFF. The DNA of the CDR3 is TGCAGTGCTAGGCTGGACAGGCAGTTCTTC.

Ten or more counts support this clonotype. The chain couples TRBV6-6 to TRBJ1-2; no reliable D call. CDR1 and CDR2 from the germline V gene are MNHNY and SVGAGI (reference sequence). The CDR3 covers 15 residues. The V gene lost 6 bases and the J gene lost 8 bases, with 22 bases spanning the gap. The CDR3 loop is CASSLSTRAREGYTF. Here the CDR3 DNA reads TGTGCCAGCAGCCTCAGCACGCGGGCTCGTGAGGGCTACACCTTC.

This rearrangement joins TRBV20-1 to TRBJ2-7, with D perhaps matching TRBD1 or TRBD2 (6 bases each). Germline V lookup: CDR1 DFQATT, CDR2 SNEGSKA (reference sequence). This CDR3 is built from 14 residues. CDR3 DNA sequence: TGCAGCCAAGAATACGGGGGCCAGCCCTACGAGCAGTACTTC. Residues: CSQEYGGQPYEQYF.

This clonotype was seen ten or more times. J is TRBJ2-7 and V is TRBV2; 9 bases agree with TRBD1. V was clipped by 8 bases and J by 0 bases; unmatched bases: 8. The CDR3 is 15 residues long. Germline assignment: CDR1 SNHLY and CDR2 FYNNEI. As DNA, the CDR3 is TGTGCCAGCTCGGGGACAGGGAAGAGCTCCTACGAGCAGTACTTC. This translates into CASSGTGKSSYEQYF.

The V and J genes are TRBV29-1 and TRBJ2-3; no firm D call. Trimming took off 7 bases at V and 8 bases at J, with 19 bases between the two ends. This CDR3 has 13 residues. The germline gives CDR1 SQVTM, CDR2 ANQGSEA. The CDR3 nucleotides are TGCAGCGGGTCAGAGGTGGTTGCCGGTACGCAGTATTTT. Its protein product is CSGSEVVAGTQYF.

As regards this clonotype: The CDR3 does not end in the conserved phenylalanine or tryptophan, so this is likely a read error. No DNA is shown, since the ends of the CDR3 on it are uncertain; the CDR3 is the one TCRdb lists. The genes are TRBV24-1 and TRBJ2-7; TRBD1 is taken as the D call from the table, unchecked against the DNA. The CDR3 length is 10 residues, termini included. CDR1 and CDR2 (germline): KGHDR, SFDVKD. The CDR3 spells CATSTGGSET.

The chain is built from TRBV15 and TRBJ2-2; D gene uncertain. CDR1 and CDR2 (germline): LNHNV, YYDKDF (reference sequence). V gave up 0 bases and J gave up 1 base, with 3 bases separating them. CDR3 length: 14 residues. CDR3 in amino acids: CATSRDRNTGELFF. For the CDR3, the DNA is TGTGCCACCAGCAGAGACAGGAACACCGGGGAGCTGTTTTTT.

This clonotype was counted a single time. The rearrangement links TRBV7-3 to TRBJ2-7; 10 bases agree with TRBD2. The DNA end is a closer match to TRBJ2-1, so the J assignment may be wrong. CDR3 size: 14 residues. Per germline, CDR1 SGHTA and CDR2 FQGTGA. The CDR3 region has the DNA TGTGCCAGCAGCTCAGCGGGGGGGTACAATGAGCAGTTCTTC. It translates to CASSSAGGYNEQFF.

The chain couples TRBV2 to TRBJ1-1; D gene uncertain. Germline V lookup: CDR1 SNHLY, CDR2 FYNNEI. V gave up 7 bases and J gave up 7 bases, with 16 bases separating them. CDR3 length: 13 residues. The CDR3 sequence is CASTPGAYNEAFF. In DNA, the CDR3 is TGTGCCAGCACCCCCGGAGCGTACAATGAAGCTTTCTTT.

The table lists this clonotype with many counts. The rearrangement uses TRBV5-4 and TRBJ1-2, with 7 bases matching TRBD1. The J segment lost 5 bases and the V segment lost 4 bases, leaving 5 bases of the junction unmatched. The CDR3 is 13 residues long. Germline CDR1 reads SGHNT; CDR2 reads YYREEE (reference sequence). The CDR3, as DNA: TGTGCCAGCAGCCCTAGGGACAGTTATGGCTACACCTTC. Translation gives CASSPRDSYGYTF. The full variable domain, completed using reference TRBV5-4 and TRBJ1-2, is ETGVTQSPTHLIKTRGQQVTLRCSSQSGHNTVSWYQQALGQGPQFIFQYYREEENGRGNFPPRFSGLQFPNYSSELNVNALELDDSALYLCASSPRDSYGYTFGSGTRLTVV.

The chain joins TRBV6-5 to TRBJ2-7; no reliable D call. CDR1 MNHEY and CDR2 SVGAGI come from the germline V gene. The CDR3 runs 11 residues. Trimming removed 7 bases from V and 2 bases from J, with 6 bases in between. CDR3: CASTLTYEQYF. CDR3 in DNA: TGTGCCAGCACCCTAACCTACGAGCAGTACTTC.

This chain connects TRBV29-1 to TRBJ1-2; unclear D gene. In germline, CDR1 is SQVTM, CDR2 ANQGSEA. Trimming pared 8 bases from V and 0 bases from J, leaving 16 bases between. This CDR3 is built from 14 residues. Written as DNA, the CDR3 is TGCAGCCAAGGGAGACGGATAGCTAACTATGGCTACACCTTC. Amino acid sequence: CSQGRRIANYGYTF.

The rearrangement joins TRBV7-2 to TRBJ2-3; tentative D call: TRBD1 (6 bases). Germline CDR1 and CDR2: SGHTA and FQGNSA. This CDR3 has 17 residues. Trimming cost V 2 bases and J 2 bases, with 17 bases left between them. The CDR3 spells CASSLKRRDRPTDTQYF. The CDR3 nucleotides read TGTGCCAGCAGCTTAAAACGCCGAGACAGGCCCACAGATACGCAGTATTTT.